The entry that follows covers one TCR beta chain sequence. The antigen it recognizes is unknown. No per-base quality is available; no much larger clone lies one base away. Using the deep immunoSEQ assay, multiplex PCR amplified TCR CDR3 regions from genomic DNA. For each cell subset, the extracted genomic DNA was distributed evenly across all wells of several immunoSEQ 96-well plates, and each plate served as one replicate. For sorted subsets, roughly 190 ng of genomic DNA, equivalent to 25,000 to 35,000 T cell genomes, went into each replicate PCR. Purified libraries were quantified with a Qubit 3.0 fluorometer, sized on a Bioanalyzer 2100, and re-quantified with the KAPA Library Quantification kit. Every immunoSEQ 96-well plate was sequenced on a separate single-read 150-cycle Illumina NextSeq 550 flow cell. For the original study's pipeline: Because the immunoSEQ output held only junctional sequences and lacked quality scores, the filtering could not match the filtering applied to full-length reads. To assign V/J genes and CDR3, sequences were annotated against IMGT germline references using PyIR, a Python wrapper for IgBLAST v1.9. Reads were filtered out if the reads had weak V/J assignments (E-value above 1e-6), no CDR3, stop codons, out-of-frame junctions, or ambiguous translated residues. V3J clonotypes were defined as sequences sharing an identical inferred V gene, J gene, and CDR3 amino acid sequence. Percentage overlap between repertoires was calculated by dividing the number of shared unique clonotypes by the size of the smaller repertoire. Three approaches were used to assess repertoire richness: RTK rarefaction, the Chao1 estimator, and Recon v2.1 estimates of unobserved clonotypes. Generation probabilities for all TCRbeta clonotypes obtained by the gDNA method from a few donors were computed using OLGA. TCRdb mirrors the immuneACCESS table, restricted to in-frame sequences. Some clones are absent from its copies; in checked studies, under half trace to an unresolved V gene, and the reason for the others is unknown. Clone size and V and J calls were adopted from that table, with D and trimming inferred from the DNA. This sample has about 1,500,000 clones in its table, and around 97% of those were observed once. Of the sample, more than 0.9% is held by the ten largest clones.

This specimen comes from a study of shared clonotypes between healthy human individuals (dated by TCRdb to 2019 to 2021). Some background on the complete study: The cohort comprised a couple of women and a few men aged 18 to 49 years. To increase sequencing depth and limit assay-specific biases, TCR repertoire library preparation and sequencing were carried out by different laboratories using diverse techniques. Each donor's leukapheresis produced roughly between roughly 0.9 and 9 billion PBMCs. For each donor, three plates each were used for CD4 naive and CD4 memory, two plates were used for CD8 naive, and one plate was used for CD8 memory. To estimate repertoire size and how much clonotype sharing occurs between individuals, the study deeply sequenced the blood TCR repertoires of several healthy adults. Study-level results and caveats: The small number of donors limited the genetic and exposure-history diversity represented. Based on pairwise subsampling, the degree of clonotype sharing among donors was expected to be affected by sequencing depth. Even with the large sequencing depth, rarefaction of the sorted-subset datasets indicated that sequencing was incomplete. Across a few donors, around 5.4% of naive CD4, roughly 3.5% of naive CD8, 2% to 2.5% of memory CD4, and 0.4% to 0.45% of memory CD8 clonotypes were shared. Compared with non-shared clonotypes, clonotypes shared by all four sorted-subset donors had higher generation probabilities. Larger estimated clonotype richness was generally found for naive subsets than for memory subsets. Only blood was sampled, and tissue TCR repertoires likely differ from those in blood.

V and J are truncated by 1 base and 6 bases respectively, leaving an intervening sequence of 12 bases. Reading the germline V gene (reference sequence) gives CDR1 MNHNY and CDR2 SVGAGI. Counted from cysteine to phenylalanine, this CDR3 has 15 amino acids. Just CDR3 DNA is preserved here, 45 bases in frame from base 1. The donors were healthy, HIV-negative adults who had no recently reported acute infections or vaccinations. All donors were Caucasian adults living in Nashville, Tennessee, USA. Magnetic negative selection was used to enrich CD4+ T cells, after which naive cells were positively selected on CD45RA and the negative fraction became the memory subset. Blood was collected by leukapheresis, and PBMCs were isolated by Ficoll-Histopaque density gradient centrifugation and then cryopreserved in liquid nitrogen vapor phase. Analytical flow cytometry was used to check the purity and quantity of every magnetically sorted T cell population. Each sorted fraction had its genomic DNA isolated and then quantified by UV absorbance on a Nanodrop 2000c.

This sequence was found in a man aged 25-40 years in good health. The sequenced sample was naive CD4+ T cells sorted from blood. This specimen's cell subset or site label, per the study, means: CD45RA+ positively selected. The chain employs TRBV6-6 and TRBJ2-2; the D gene is possibly TRBD1, with 5 bases matching. The encoded CDR3 is CASSYFPGKAGELFF. The nucleotide sequence reads TGTGCCAGCAGTTACTTTCCAGGGAAAGCCGGGGAGCTGTTTTTT.